Presented here are 26 T cell receptor beta chains from one specimen sequenced in a study of T cell changes during pregnancy in multiple sclerosis. The repertoire was sequenced with immunoSEQ multiplex PCR; TCRdb's copy has only in-frame clones and lacks some. The table records over 70,000 clones, around 90% of them present only once. Sequenced material: peripheral blood, taken in the first trimester of pregnancy. The receptors come from a female donor in good health, enrolled as a control in a pregnancy study.

The chain couples TRBV5-1 to TRBJ2-1; TRBD2 matches at 10 bases. Germline-derived CDR1 and CDR2 are SGHRS and YFSETQ. V was pared by 7 bases and J by 3 bases, with 7 bases of the junction left unmatched. The CDR3 sequence is 15 residues long. The CDR3 DNA sequence: TGCGCCAGCCTTCGAGGGACTAGCGACTACAATGAGCAGTTCTTC. Protein: CASLRGTSDYNEQFF.

This sequence joins TRBV5-1 and TRBJ2-1; 7 nucleotides line up with TRBD2. The V and J ends lost 0 bases and 6 bases, in that order; junction bases with no gene match: 6. CDR1 and CDR2 from the germline V gene are SGHRS and YFSETQ. There are 15 residues in the CDR3. CDR3 bases: TGCGCCAGCAGCTTGGGTATTAGGGAGGGCAATGAGCAGTTCTTC. Protein product: CASSLGIREGNEQFF.

The chain uses TRBV5-4 and TRBJ2-1; 8 positions agree with TRBD1. This CDR3 region has 15 residues. Germline V gene lookup returns CDR1 SGHNT and CDR2 YYREEE (reference sequence). V was clipped by 2 bases and J by 9 bases; unmatched bases: 10. CDR3 residues: CASSLEIGTGFEQFF. The CDR3 DNA reads TGTGCCAGCAGCTTAGAGATCGGGACAGGCTTTGAGCAGTTCTTC. The variable domain in full, completed from reference TRBV5-4 and TRBJ2-1, reads ETGVTQSPTHLIKTRGQQVTLRCSSQSGHNTVSWYQQALGQGPQFIFQYYREEENGRGNFPPRFSGLQFPNYSSELNVNALELDDSALYLCASSLEIGTGFEQFFGPGTRLTVL.

The V gene is TRBV19, the J gene TRBJ2-1, with D uncertain. Germline V CDR1 and CDR2: LNHDA, SQIVND (reference sequence). V shed 0 bases and J shed 5 bases, with 11 bases lying between them. This CDR3 is 15 amino acids long. The CDR3: CASSIDLEPNNEQFF. The DNA of the CDR3 is TGTGCCAGTAGTATAGATCTAGAGCCCAACAATGAGCAGTTCTTC.

V and J are TRBV6-6 and TRBJ2-5; 9 bases line up with TRBD1. Germline-derived CDR1 and CDR2 are MNHNY and SVGAGI (reference sequence). This CDR3 is 15 amino acids long. The V gene end was trimmed by 6 bases and the J gene end by 1 base; junction bases not matched to a gene: 6. The DNA of the CDR3 is TGTGCCAGCAGACGCCGACAGGGGGTCCAAGAGACCCAGTACTTC. Its translation is CASRRRQGVQETQYF.

This clone came up once. The rearrangement joins TRBV6-6 to TRBJ2-7; D possibly corresponds to TRBD2 (6 bases). CDR3 length: 16 residues. CDR1 MNHNY and CDR2 SVGAGI come from the germline V gene (reference sequence). V was shortened by 4 bases and J by 2 bases, with 18 bases between the two germline ends. The CDR3 DNA sequence: TGTGCCAGCAGTTGGGTCCGGGAGACCAACCCCTACGAGCAGTACTTC. The encoded protein is CASSWVRETNPYEQYF.

The V call is TRBV2, the J call TRBJ1-5, with D possibly matching TRBD1 (5 bases). The CDR3 has 13 residues. Per the germline V gene, CDR1 is SNHLY and CDR2 is FYNNEI. Trimming took off 8 bases at V and 4 bases at J, with 12 bases between the two ends. For the CDR3, the DNA is TGTGCCAGCCGGATGGGGGGGAATCAGCCCCAGCATTTT. It codes for CASRMGGNQPQHF.

The table lists this clone with a count of one. The chain employs TRBV7-9 and TRBJ1-1; D not resolved. This CDR3 comprises 13 residues. The V and J ends lost 5 bases and 4 bases respectively, with 11 bases between them. Germline V CDR1 and CDR2: SEHNR, FQNEAQ (reference sequence). This chain's CDR3 is CASSAALGTEAFF. The CDR3 bases are TGTGCCAGCAGCGCGGCCTTGGGCACTGAAGCTTTCTTT. The whole variable domain, remainder taken from reference TRBV7-9 and TRBJ1-1, is DTGVSQNPRHKITKRGQNVTFRCDPISEHNRLYWYRQTLGQGPEFLTYFQNEAQLEKSRLLSDRFSAERPKGSFSTLEIQRTEQGDSAMYLCASSAALGTEAFFGQGTRLTVV.

CDR3 bases: TGTGCCAGCAGTGAACGGGGGGGGTCAGGGGCCAACGTCCTGACTTTC. Translated, it gives CASSERGGSGANVLTF. The chain combines TRBV2 with TRBJ2-6; TRBD2 matches 8 bases. Looked up from germline, CDR1 is SNHLY and CDR2 is FYNNEI. The CDR3 runs 16 residues. Trimming at V came to 2 bases and at J to 4 bases, leaving 4 bases not matched to a gene.

The chain uses TRBV6-6 and TRBJ2-1; D possibly corresponds to TRBD2 (6 bases). Germline loops: CDR1 MNHNY, CDR2 SVGAGI (reference sequence). With 1 base removed from V and 5 bases from J, the gap between germline ends came to 12 bases. There are 15 residues in the CDR3. The CDR3 DNA reads as TGTGCCAGCAGTTACTTCGGGGGAGCAGACAATGAGCAGTTCTTC. Its translation is CASSYFGGADNEQFF.

The J gene is TRBJ1-1, the V gene TRBV28; D unresolved. The CDR3 runs 12 residues. In germline, CDR1 is MDHEN, CDR2 SYDVKM. Trimming pared 5 bases from V and 0 bases from J, leaving 4 bases between. The CDR3 loop is CASSRVNTEAFF. The CDR3 bases are TGTGCCAGCAGTCGGGTGAACACTGAAGCTTTCTTT.

Concerning this clone: Mismatch with germline at one junction end may stem from a read error. The V call is TRBV5-4, the J call TRBJ2-5, with 14 bases lining up with TRBD2. This CDR3 is built from 14 residues. Germline V CDR1 and CDR2: SGHNT, YYREEE (reference sequence). The CDR3 sequence is CAGRLAGGEETQYF. In DNA form, the CDR3 reads TGTGCCGGCAGACTAGCGGGAGGGGAAGAGACCCAGTACTTC.

The chain couples TRBV5-1 to TRBJ2-1; TRBD2 is a possible D gene (7 bases). This CDR3 has 17 residues. V lost 1 base and J lost 4, with 18 bases in between. From germline, CDR1 is SGHRS and CDR2 YFSETQ. CDR3 sequence (DNA): TGCGCCAGCAGCTTGTCCCGAGGGAGGGACATTTACAATGAGCAGTTCTTC. Its protein is CASSLSRGRDIYNEQFF.

The sample holds one count of this clone. V gene TRBV10-2 combines with J gene TRBJ2-3; tentatively, D is TRBD2 (5 bases). The germline V and J ends were trimmed by 6 bases and 5 bases, with 9 bases remaining between them. From germline, CDR1 is WSHSY and CDR2 SAAADI. The CDR3 has 12 amino acids. CDR3 loop: CASRPAGDTQYF. In DNA, the CDR3 is TGCGCCAGCAGACCCGCGGGAGATACGCAGTATTTT.

The genes are TRBV9 and TRBJ2-1; TRBD2 matches at 13 bases. The V and J ends lost 0 bases and 5 bases, in that order; junction bases with no gene match: 8. CDR3 length: 18 amino acids. CDR1 SGDLS and CDR2 YYNGEE come from the germline V gene. The CDR3 DNA follows: TGTGCCAGCAGCGTAGCCTCAAGGACTAGCGGGAGCAACAATGAGCAGTTCTTC. Translated, it gives CASSVASRTSGSNNEQFF.

The genes are TRBV7-6 and TRBJ2-7, with D unclear. Germline V CDR1 and CDR2: SGHVS, FNYEAQ. V gave up 1 base and J gave up 3 bases, with 7 bases separating them. CDR3 size: 13 residues. The CDR3 loop is CASSLDWSYEQYF. The CDR3 nucleotides are TGTGCCAGCAGCTTAGATTGGAGCTACGAGCAGTACTTC.

The chain recombines TRBV11-3 with TRBJ2-1; 8 nucleotides agree with TRBD1. V shed 5 bases and J 5 bases; nucleotides not matched to a gene: 8. The length of the CDR3 is 15 residues. CDR1 is SGHNT, CDR2 YENEEA, per germline. This CDR3 is CASSANRGSNNEQFF. The CDR3 nucleotides read TGTGCCAGCAGCGCAAACAGGGGGAGTAACAATGAGCAGTTCTTC. The whole variable domain, remainder taken from reference TRBV11-3 and TRBJ2-1, is EAGVVQSPRYKIIEKKQPVAFWCNPISGHNTLYWYLQNLGQGPELLIRYENEEAVDDSQLPKDRFSAERLKGVDSTLKIQPAELGDSAVYLCASSANRGSNNEQFFGPGTRLTVL.

The rearrangement joins TRBV2 to TRBJ2-1, with D perhaps matching TRBD2 (6 bases). The CDR3 extends over 14 amino acids. The germline V gene encodes CDR1 SNHLY and CDR2 FYNNEI. Trimming shortened V by 2 bases and J by 10 bases, and 15 bases separated the two germline ends. The CDR3 here is CASSETSPLGEQFF. CDR3 sequence (DNA): TGTGCCAGCAGTGAAACTAGCCCCCTCGGGGAGCAGTTCTTC.

The rearrangement uses TRBV5-1 and TRBJ2-1; TRBD1 matches 10 bases. The CDR3 spans 15 residues. After removal of 4 bases from V and 8 bases from J, the junction contained 9 bases not matched to a gene. Germline V lookup: CDR1 SGHRS, CDR2 YFSETQ. CDR3 bases: TGCGCCAGCAGCCGACAGGGGGCGGGTGTGGATGAGCAGTTCTTC. Its translation: CASSRQGAGVDEQFF.

This chain connects TRBV28 to TRBJ2-6; D is perhaps TRBD2 (5 bases). The CDR3 runs to 17 residues. Per germline, CDR1 MDHEN and CDR2 SYDVKM. The V end lost 4 bases, the J end lost 1 base, and 14 bases lay between the germline ends. As DNA, the CDR3 is TGTGCCAGCAGTTCCGGGATTACCGTTTCTGGGGCCAACGTCCTGACTTTC. This codes for CASSSGITVSGANVLTF.

The J gene is TRBJ2-7, the V gene TRBV9; weak D call: TRBD2 (6 bases). The CDR3 consists of 14 residues. V was clipped by 4 bases and J by 3 bases, with 14 bases between them. CDR1 SGDLS and CDR2 YYNGEE come from the germline V gene. CDR3 in DNA: TGTGCCAGCAGCCGAGGGCAGGGAGGCTACGAGCAGTACTTC. Protein: CASSRGQGGYEQYF.

The chain recombines TRBV29-1 with TRBJ2-1, with TRBD2 matching over 7 bases. J was trimmed by 2 bases and V by 5 bases; bases with no gene match: 15. Germline loops: CDR1 SQVTM, CDR2 ANQGSEA. The CDR3 totals 17 residues. CDR3 DNA sequence: TGCAGCGTTCTTGACGACACTAGCGCCCGTACCTACAATGAGCAGTTCTTC. As protein: CSVLDDTSARTYNEQFF.

The rearrangement joins TRBV10-3 to TRBJ1-1, with D hard to call. This CDR3 has 13 amino acids. CDR1 is ENHRY and CDR2 is SYGVKD in the germline V gene. V lost 10 bases to trimming and J lost 5 bases, with 17 bases between them. The CDR3 reads CATETIAGTEAFF. In DNA, the CDR3 is TGTGCCACCGAGACTATAGCGGGAACTGAAGCTTTCTTT.

The chain has TRBV5-4 and TRBJ1-4; maybe TRBD1 (6 bases). This CDR3 has 14 residues. Looked up from germline, CDR1 is SGHNT and CDR2 is YYREEE (reference sequence). Trimming pared 4 bases from V and 3 bases from J, leaving 10 bases between. The CDR3 loop reads CASSADSSNEKLFF. In DNA, the CDR3 is TGTGCCAGCAGCGCGGACAGCTCTAATGAAAAACTGTTTTTT. Full variable domain (outside the CDR3, taken from reference TRBV5-4 and TRBJ1-4): ETGVTQSPTHLIKTRGQQVTLRCSSQSGHNTVSWYQQALGQGPQFIFQYYREEENGRGNFPPRFSGLQFPNYSSELNVNALELDDSALYLCASSADSSNEKLFFGSGTQLSVL.

The V call is TRBV13, the J call TRBJ1-2; 7 bases fit TRBD1. The J segment lost 3 bases and the V segment lost 2 bases, leaving 12 bases of the junction unmatched. CDR1 and CDR2 from the germline V gene are PRHDT and FYEKMQ (reference sequence). This CDR3 has 17 amino acids. The CDR3 coding sequence is TGTGCCAGCAGCTTACGGGGCGGACAGGACCCTCACTATGGCTACACCTTC. It codes for CASSLRGGQDPHYGYTF.

The CDR3 sequence: CSASEQTQYF. The CDR3 nucleotides are TGCAGTGCTAGCGAGCAGACCCAGTACTTC. The J gene is TRBJ2-5, the V gene TRBV20-1; the D is unclear. Trimming pared 3 bases from V and 6 bases from J, leaving 5 bases between. Germline V CDR1 and CDR2: DFQATT, SNEGSKA (reference sequence). This CDR3 contains 10 residues.